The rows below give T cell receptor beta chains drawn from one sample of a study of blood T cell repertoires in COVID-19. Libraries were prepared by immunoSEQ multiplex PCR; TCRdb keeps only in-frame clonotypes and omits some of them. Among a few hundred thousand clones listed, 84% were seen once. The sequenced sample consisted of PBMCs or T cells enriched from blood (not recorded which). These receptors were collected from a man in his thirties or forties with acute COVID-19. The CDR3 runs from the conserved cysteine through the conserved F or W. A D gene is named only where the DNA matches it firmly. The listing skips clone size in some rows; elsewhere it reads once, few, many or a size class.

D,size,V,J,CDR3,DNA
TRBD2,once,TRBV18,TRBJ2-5,CASSPEGLAGVETQYF,TGTGCCAGCTCACCCGAAGGACTAGCGGGGGTGGAGACCCAGTACTTC
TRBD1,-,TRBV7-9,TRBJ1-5,CASSDGTDLHPLFNQPQHF,TGTGCCAGCAGCGACGGGACAGACCTACACCCTTTATTCAATCAGCCCCAGCATTTT
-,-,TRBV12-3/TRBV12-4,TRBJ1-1,CASRTVPPGEAFF,TGTGCCAGCAGAACTGTGCCGCCCGGGGAAGCTTTCTTT
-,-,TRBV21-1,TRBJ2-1,CASSKGSISGRGNEQFF,TGTGCCAGCAGCAAAGGGAGCATTAGCGGGAGAGGTAATGAGCAGTTCTTC
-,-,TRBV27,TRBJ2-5,CASSMTYSQETQYF,TGTGCCAGCAGTATGACTTATTCGCAAGAGACCCAGTACTTC
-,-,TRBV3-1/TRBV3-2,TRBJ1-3,CASSLDLLVSSGNTIYF,TGTGCCAGCAGCCTAGACCTCCTGGTTAGCTCTGGAAACACCATATATTTT
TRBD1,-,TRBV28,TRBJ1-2,CASRAPSGTGGYGYTF,TGTGCCAGCAGGGCCCCCTCCGGGACAGGGGGCTATGGCTACACCTTC
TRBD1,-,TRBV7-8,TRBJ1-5,CASSLGDRKFGNQPQHF,TGTGCCAGCAGCTTGGGGGACAGAAAGTTCGGGAATCAGCCCCAGCATTTT
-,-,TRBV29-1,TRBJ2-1,CSVLRPKLENEQFF,TGCAGCGTCCTCCGTCCTAAACTAGAGAATGAGCAGTTCTTC
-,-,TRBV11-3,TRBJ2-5,CASSLVRGQETQYF,TGTGCCAGCAGCTTGGTTAGGGGACAAGAGACCCAGTACTTC
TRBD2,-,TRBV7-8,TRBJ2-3,CASRASGRLTDTQYF,TGTGCCAGCAGAGCTAGCGGGAGACTCACAGATACGCAGTATTTT
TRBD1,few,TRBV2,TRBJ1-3,CASSERGTVSGNTIYF,TGTGCCAGCAGTGAAAGGGGGACAGTCTCTGGAAACACCATATATTTT
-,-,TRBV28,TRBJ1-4,CASSFQGTTNEKLFF,TGTGCCAGCAGTTTCCAGGGCACAACTAATGAAAAACTGTTTTTT
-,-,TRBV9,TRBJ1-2,CASSPRGQGSGYTF,TGTGCCAGCAGCCCCCGAGGGCAGGGGTCTGGCTACACCTTC
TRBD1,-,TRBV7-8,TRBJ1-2,CASSLASGTGDGYTF,TGTGCCAGCAGCTTAGCTTCCGGGACAGGGGATGGCTACACCTTC
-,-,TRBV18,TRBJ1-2,CASSSSGGYTF,TGTGCCAGCTCATCCAGCGGTGGCTACACCTTC
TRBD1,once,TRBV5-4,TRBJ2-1,CAIQGLHEQFF,TGTGCTATACAGGGGTTGCATGAGCAGTTCTTC
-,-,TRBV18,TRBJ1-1,CASSPGSQFAMNTEAFF,TGTGCCAGCTCACCTGGTTCTCAGTTCGCAATGAACACTGAAGCTTTCTTT
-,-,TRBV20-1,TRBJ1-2,CSASPPGLRDGYGYTF,TGCAGTGCTAGTCCCCCGGGACTCCGGGATGGCTATGGCTACACCTTC
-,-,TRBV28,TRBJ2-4,CASSTLQGIKNIQYF,TGTGCCAGCAGTACTCTTCAGGGGATCAAAAACATTCAGTACTTC
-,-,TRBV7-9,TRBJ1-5,CASSLAGGPNQPQHF,TGTGCCAGCAGCTTAGCTGGCGGGCCCAATCAGCCCCAGCATTTT
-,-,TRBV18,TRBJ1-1,CASSPLFAETEAFF,TGTGCCAGCTCACCCCTATTCGCCGAGACTGAAGCTTTCTTT
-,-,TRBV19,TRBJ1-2,CASTLFDEHGYGYTF,TGTGCCAGTACCCTCTTTGACGAGCACGGGTATGGCTACACCTTC
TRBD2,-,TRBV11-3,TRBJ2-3,CASSPGLADTQYF,TGTGCCAGCAGCCCGGGACTAGCGGATACGCAGTATTTT
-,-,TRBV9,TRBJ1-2,CASDSSHYGYTF,TGTGCCAGCGACAGTTCGCACTATGGCTACACCTTC
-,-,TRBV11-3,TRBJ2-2,CASSFLFGELFF,TGTGCCAGCAGCTTTCTTTTCGGGGAGCTGTTTTTT
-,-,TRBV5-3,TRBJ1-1,CARSGWDFRTRGGLNTEAFF,TGTGCCAGAAGCGGGTGGGATTTCAGAACCCGGGGGGGACTGAACACTGAAGCTTTCTTT
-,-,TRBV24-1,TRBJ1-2,CATSDRANYGYTF,TGTGCCACCAGTGACAGGGCTAACTATGGCTACACCTTC
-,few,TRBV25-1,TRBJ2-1,CASSEPRGPYNEQFF,TGTGCCAGCAGTGAACCCAGGGGCCCCTACAATGAGCAGTTCTTC